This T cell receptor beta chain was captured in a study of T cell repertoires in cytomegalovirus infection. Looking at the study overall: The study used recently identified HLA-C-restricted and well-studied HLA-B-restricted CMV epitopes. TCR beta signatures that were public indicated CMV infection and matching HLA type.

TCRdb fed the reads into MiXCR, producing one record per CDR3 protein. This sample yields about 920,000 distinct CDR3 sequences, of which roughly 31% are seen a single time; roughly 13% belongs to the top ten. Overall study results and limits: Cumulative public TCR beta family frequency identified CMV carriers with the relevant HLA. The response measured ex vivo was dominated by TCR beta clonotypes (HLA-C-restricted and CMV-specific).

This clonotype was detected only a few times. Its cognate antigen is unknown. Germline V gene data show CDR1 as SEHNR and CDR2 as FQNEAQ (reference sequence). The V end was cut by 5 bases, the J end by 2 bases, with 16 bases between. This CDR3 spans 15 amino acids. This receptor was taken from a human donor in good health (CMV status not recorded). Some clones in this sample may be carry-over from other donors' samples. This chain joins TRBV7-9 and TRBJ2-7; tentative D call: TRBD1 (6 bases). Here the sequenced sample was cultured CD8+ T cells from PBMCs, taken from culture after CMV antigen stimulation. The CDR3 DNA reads TGTGCCAGCAGCCGACGGACAGCCTCTCCCTACGAGCAGTACTTC. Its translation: CASSRRTASPYEQYF.